Listed here are 21 T cell receptor beta chains from one sample, sequenced in a study of cytomegalovirus exposure and HLA in healthy donors. Only in-frame clones appear in the TCRdb table, and some are missing; sequencing was by immunoSEQ multiplex PCR. The profile covers about 140,000 clones, with roughly four fifths appearing a single time and 1.4% to 1.5% taken by the ten largest. Sequencing was performed on PBMCs. The receptors originated from a woman aged 30 to 39 in good health and CMV-seronegative.

The gene calls are TRBV15 and TRBJ2-7; no definite D call. V lost 0 bases, J lost 0 bases, and 3 bases lay in between. Germline assignment: CDR1 LNHNV and CDR2 YYDKDF (reference sequence). This CDR3 has 13 residues. CDR3 protein: CATSRDISYEQYF. CDR3 sequence (DNA): TGTGCCACCAGCAGAGATATCTCCTACGAGCAGTACTTC. Full variable domain (rest looked up from reference TRBV15 and TRBJ2-7): DAMVIQNPRYQVTQFGKPVTLSCSQTLNHNVMYWYQQKSSQAPKLLFHYYDKDFNNEADTPDNFQSRRPNTSFCFLDIRSPGLGDTAMYLCATSRDISYEQYFGPGTRLTVT.

This chain joins TRBV7-2 and TRBJ2-5, with 8 bases identical to TRBD2. The CDR3 totals 13 residues. The V segment lost 1 base and the J segment 5 bases; nucleotides outside the gene matches: 0. The germline V gene encodes CDR1 SGHTA and CDR2 FQGNSA. The CDR3 is CASSLERGETQYF. The CDR3 region has the DNA TGTGCCAGCAGCTTAGAGCGGGGGGAGACCCAGTACTTC. The full variable domain, its missing parts supplied by reference TRBV7-2 and TRBJ2-5, is GAGVSQSPSNKVTEKGKDVELRCDPISGHTALYWYRQSLGQGLEFLIYFQGNSAPDKSGLPSDRFSAERTGGSVSTLTIQRTQQEDSAVYLCASSLERGETQYFGPGTRLLVL.

This chain links TRBV11-2 with TRBJ2-5; perhaps TRBD1 as D (5 bases). The CDR3 covers 15 residues. The V end lost 5 bases, the J end lost 0 bases, and 13 bases lay between the germline ends. Germline-derived CDR1 and CDR2 are SGHAT and FQNNGV. The CDR3 sequence is CASSRGAGNQETQYF. CDR3 nucleotides: TGTGCCAGCAGCCGAGGCGCAGGGAACCAAGAGACCCAGTACTTC.

CDR3: CASSPITDTQYF. The DNA for the CDR3 is TGTGCCAGCAGCCCCATCACAGATACGCAGTATTTT. The rearrangement links TRBV7-2 to TRBJ2-3; the D is unclear. There are 12 residues in the CDR3. The V gene's germline CDR1 is SGHTA and CDR2 FQGNSA. The V and J ends lost 5 bases and 2 bases respectively, with 5 bases between them.

The V gene is TRBV5-8, the J gene TRBJ1-2; the match to TRBD1 covers 7 bases. The CDR3 has 13 residues. Looked up from germline, CDR1 is SGHTS and CDR2 is YDEGEE. Unmatched junction bases numbered 5, after V lost 5 bases and J lost 4 bases. The CDR3 loop is CASRPTGAYGYTF. CDR3 coding DNA: TGTGCCAGCAGACCAACAGGGGCCTATGGCTACACCTTC.

The chain employs TRBV2 and TRBJ2-1; maybe TRBD2 (6 bases). Germline-derived CDR1 and CDR2 are SNHLY and FYNNEI. The length of the CDR3 is 13 residues. With 4 bases removed from V and 15 bases from J, the gap between germline ends came to 19 bases. In DNA form, the CDR3 reads TGTGCCAGCAGTGGGCGGGGAGTGGCCTCTCGGTTCTTC. Encoded protein: CASSGRGVASRFF.

The V gene is TRBV9, the J gene TRBJ2-5; D not certain. The CDR3 is 13 amino acids. Looked up from germline, CDR1 is SGDLS and CDR2 is YYNGEE. Trimming removed 0 bases from V and 4 bases from J, with 7 bases in between. CDR3 sequence (DNA): TGTGCCAGCAGCGTAGATAGAGGAGAGACCCAGTACTTC. Its protein product is CASSVDRGETQYF.

The chain joins TRBV28 to TRBJ1-2; tentative D call: TRBD1 (6 bases). Germline assignment: CDR1 MDHEN and CDR2 SYDVKM. V shed 5 bases and J shed 2 bases, with 15 bases lying between them. The CDR3 loop spans 15 amino acids. The CDR3 sequence is CASSPGGGRNYGYTF. DNA of the CDR3: TGTGCCAGCAGTCCGGGAGGGGGGCGAAACTATGGCTACACCTTC.

V usage is TRBV27 and J usage is TRBJ2-5; D is undetermined. Germline CDR1 reads MNHEY; CDR2 reads SMNVEV (reference sequence). This CDR3 has 12 amino acids. With 6 bases removed from V and 4 bases from J, the gap between germline ends came to 9 bases. Here the CDR3 reads CASRNRRETQYF. As DNA, the CDR3 is TGTGCCAGCAGGAATCGTAGAGAGACCCAGTACTTC.

Details on this clone: One end of the junction fails to match germline, which may point to a read error. DNA for the CDR3: TGTGCCAGCAGCTTGGTTGATTACTCTGAAAACACCATATATTTT. It yields the protein CASSLVDYSENTIYF. This chain uses TRBV5-6 with TRBJ1-3, with D uncertain. The length of the CDR3 is 15 residues. CDR1 and CDR2 (germline): SGHDT, YYEEEE.

The chain couples TRBV2 to TRBJ1-2; a weak D match, TRBD1 (6 bases). V lost 5 bases, J lost 4 bases, and 17 bases lay in between. The CDR3 runs 15 residues. Germline V gene sequence: CDR1 SNHLY, CDR2 FYNNEI. The CDR3: CASSRETGTTYGYTF. The CDR3 region has the DNA TGTGCCAGCAGTAGAGAGACAGGAACAACCTATGGCTACACCTTC.

The chain carries TRBV9 and TRBJ2-5; possibly TRBD1 for D (7 bases). Germline CDR1 reads SGDLS; CDR2 reads YYNGEE. The CDR3 runs 15 residues. V was trimmed by 4 bases and J by 4 bases, leaving 17 bases between them. This CDR3 reads CASSPEQGRGETQYF. The CDR3 nucleotides read TGTGCCAGCAGCCCAGAACAGGGGCGGGGAGAGACCCAGTACTTC. The whole variable domain, filled in from reference TRBV9 and TRBJ2-5, reads DSGVTQTPKHLITATGQRVTLRCSPRSGDLSVYWYQQSLDQGLQFLIQYYNGEERAKGNILERFSAQQFPDLHSELNLSSLELGDSALYFCASSPEQGRGETQYFGPGTRLLVL.

The V call is TRBV6-1, the J call TRBJ2-7, with TRBD1 matching 9 bases. This CDR3 is built from 15 residues. From germline, CDR1 is MNHNS and CDR2 SASEGT. The junction had 8 bases not matched to a gene; V was cut back by 5 bases and J by 3 bases. CDR3 bases: TGTGCCAGCAGTCTCATGACAGGGGGTTACTACGAGCAGTACTTC. It specifies CASSLMTGGYYEQYF.

The V gene is TRBV27, the J gene TRBJ1-2; 9 bases fit TRBD1. The germline CDR1 and CDR2 sequences are MNHEY and SMNVEV (reference sequence). J lost 2 bases, V lost 4 bases, and 8 bases had no gene match. This CDR3 has 16 amino acids. The CDR3 region is CASSYTTGGLNYGYTF. The CDR3 region has the DNA TGTGCCAGCAGTTATACTACAGGGGGCTTAAACTATGGCTACACCTTC.

The count of this clone is one. The V and J genes are TRBV2 and TRBJ2-5; 14 nucleotides agree with TRBD2. Per germline, CDR1 SNHLY and CDR2 FYNNEI. V shed 6 bases and J 5 bases; nucleotides not matched to a gene: 11. CDR3 length: 17 amino acids. The CDR3 loop is CASSPTSGGAFRETQYF. The CDR3 DNA is TGTGCCAGCAGCCCGACTAGCGGGGGGGCCTTTCGGGAGACCCAGTACTTC.

The chain joins TRBV7-9 to TRBJ1-1; no clear D gene. The V end lost 5 bases, the J end lost 0 bases, and 10 bases lay between the germline ends. This CDR3 is 14 amino acids long. The germline V gene encodes CDR1 SEHNR and CDR2 FQNEAQ (reference sequence). Here the CDR3 DNA reads TGTGCCAGCAGCCTCCGCGAGTTGAACACTGAAGCTTTCTTT. This sequence encodes CASSLRELNTEAFF.

On this clone itself: The sample holds other DNA sequences that translate to the same CDR3. The chain links TRBV19 to TRBJ1-1; no clear D. Between the trimmed V and J ends, which lost 3 bases and 0 bases, there was a span of 8 bases. This CDR3 has 14 amino acids. Germline V gene data show CDR1 as LNHDA and CDR2 as SQIVND (reference sequence). The CDR3 DNA is TGTGCCAGTAGTATTGGAGGACTGAACACTGAAGCTTTCTTT. As protein: CASSIGGLNTEAFF.

This chain uses TRBV4-1 with TRBJ2-2; TRBD2 is a possible D gene (6 bases). Germline CDR1 and CDR2: MGHRA and YSYEKL. V shed 0 bases and J shed 4 bases, with 9 bases lying between them. The CDR3 length is 15 residues. The DNA of the CDR3 is TGCGCCAGCAGCCAAGAGGGACTTATCACCGGGGAGCTGTTTTTT. Encoded protein: CASSQEGLITGELFF.

A remark on this clone: The same CDR3 is also encoded by other DNA sequences in this sample. This chain connects TRBV5-1 to TRBJ1-1; D may be TRBD1 (6 bases). The V end lost 0 bases, the J end lost 4 bases, and 7 bases lay between the germline ends. Per germline, CDR1 SGHRS and CDR2 YFSETQ. CDR3 length: 13 residues. CDR3 bases: TGCGCCAGCAGCTTGGGAGGGGGCACTGAAGCTTTCTTT. It specifies CASSLGGGTEAFF. Full variable domain (missing parts from reference TRBV5-1 and TRBJ1-1): KAGVTQTPRYLIKTRGQQVTLSCSPISGHRSVSWYQQTPGQGLQFLFEYFSETQRNKGNFPGRFSGRQFSNSRSEMNVSTLELGDSALYLCASSLGGGTEAFFGQGTRLTVV.

The chain employs TRBV19 and TRBJ1-5, with 7 bases lining up with TRBD1. This CDR3 spans 14 amino acids. V lost 5 bases to trimming and J lost 5 bases; unmatched junction nucleotides: 6. The germline gives CDR1 LNHDA, CDR2 SQIVND (reference sequence). CDR3 protein: CASSRQGVDQPQHF. CDR3 bases: TGTGCCAGTAGTCGACAGGGAGTGGATCAGCCCCAGCATTTT. The full variable domain, with the rest looked up from reference TRBV19 and TRBJ1-5, is DGGITQSPKYLFRKEGQNVTLSCEQNLNHDAMYWYRQDPGQGLRLIYYSQIVNDFQKGDIAEGYSVSREKKESFPLTVTSAQKNPTAFYLCASSRQGVDQPQHFGDGTRLSIL.

This chain joins TRBV11-3 and TRBJ2-5; 7 nucleotides agree with TRBD2. The germline V gene has CDR1 SGHNT and CDR2 YENEEA. Unmatched junction bases numbered 7, after V lost 1 base and J lost 5 bases. This CDR3 has 15 residues. CDR3: CASSLGGSAGETQYF. DNA for the CDR3: TGTGCCAGCAGCTTAGGCGGGAGCGCTGGGGAGACCCAGTACTTC.